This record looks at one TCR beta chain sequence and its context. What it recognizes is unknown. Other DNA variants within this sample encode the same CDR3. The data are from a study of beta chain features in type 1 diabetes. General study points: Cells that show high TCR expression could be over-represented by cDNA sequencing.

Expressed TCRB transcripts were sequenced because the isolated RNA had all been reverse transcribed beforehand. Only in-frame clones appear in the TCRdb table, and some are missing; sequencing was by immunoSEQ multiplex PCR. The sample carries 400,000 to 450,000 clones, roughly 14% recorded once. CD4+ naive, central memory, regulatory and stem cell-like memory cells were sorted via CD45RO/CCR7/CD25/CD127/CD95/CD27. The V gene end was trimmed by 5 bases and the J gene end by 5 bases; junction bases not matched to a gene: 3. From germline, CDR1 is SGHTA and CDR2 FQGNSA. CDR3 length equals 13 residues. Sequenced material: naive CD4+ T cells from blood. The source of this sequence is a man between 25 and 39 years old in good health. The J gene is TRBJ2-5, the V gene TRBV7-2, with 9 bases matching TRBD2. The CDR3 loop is CASSPGLAETQYF. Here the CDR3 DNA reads TGTGCCAGCAGCCCGGGACTAGCCGAGACCCAGTACTTC.